This T cell receptor beta chain comes out of a study of T cells after yellow fever vaccination. Germline CDR1 is SGHKS and CDR2 is YYEKEE (reference sequence). This CDR3 comprises 15 residues. V dropped 1 base and J dropped 5; count of bases not matched to a gene: 4. For TCR, cDNA came from 5'RACE template switching, which added a universal primer site and UMIs. TCRdb reprocessed the 5' RACE reads with MiXCR, giving one entry per CDR3 protein. The data contain 620,000 or so distinct CDR3 sequences, less than 20% of them singletons. The receptor comes from a man aged 18 to 29 who received the YFV17D yellow fever vaccine. The sample was PBMCs, taken 5 days after the first yellow fever vaccination. V and J are TRBV5-5 and TRBJ1-5; 9 bases map to TRBD1. CDR3 bases: TGTGCCAGCAGCTTGTCGGGACAGGGCTATCAGCCCCAGCATTTT. Its protein is CASSLSGQGYQPQHF.